Included here is one T cell receptor (beta chain) sequence, with context. These data are taken from a study of human T cells and chemical hapten exposure. A single record per CDR3 protein comes from TCRdb applying MiXCR to the RACE reads. The repertoire holds approximately 80,000 distinct CDR3 sequences, with 12% to 15% as singletons. Sample time point: pre-sensitization, week 0. As to treatment: therapeutic diphenylcyclopropenone sensitization with weekly scalp DPC. The CDR3 has 11 residues. CDR1 MDHEN and CDR2 SYDVKM come from the germline V gene. Trimming cost V 7 bases and J 8 bases, with 11 bases left between them.

This chain links TRBV28 with TRBJ1-2; D unclear. The sample was whole blood, taken in connection with sensitization to the hapten diphenylcyclopropenone (DPC). The receptor was isolated from a woman aged 50 to 60 with alopecia areata. Some clones in this sample may be carry-over from other donors' samples. CDR3 loop: CASNQNWGYTF. The CDR3 coding sequence is TGTGCCAGCAACCAGAACTGGGGCTACACCTTC.